These 15 T cell receptor beta chains were sequenced from one sample in a study of blood T cell repertoires in COVID-19. The protocol was immunoSEQ multiplex PCR, while the TCRdb copy is restricted to in-frame clones and leaves out a portion. The table includes roughly 69,000 clones, approximately 79% detected once. The specimen sequenced was peripheral blood. The source of these receptors is a human donor in a cohort sampled during active COVID-19.

The chain uses TRBV29-1 and TRBJ2-3, with 14 bases aligning to TRBD2. The V gene end was trimmed by 1 base and the J gene end by 6 bases; junction bases not matched to a gene: 15. The CDR3 runs 19 residues. Germline values: CDR1 SQVTM, CDR2 ANQGSEA. The CDR3 nucleotides are TGCAGCGTTGAAGGAAGACTAGCGGGAGGGAAATCCCTCGGCGATACGCAGTATTTT. It specifies CSVEGRLAGGKSLGDTQYF.

CDR3 amino acids: CASSYSSSQGGYTF. CDR3 DNA: TGTGCCAGCAGTTACTCGAGCTCCCAGGGAGGCTACACCTTC. This rearrangement joins TRBV6-5 to TRBJ1-2, with a tentative D call TRBD1 (5 bases). CDR1 is MNHEY and CDR2 is SVGAGI in the germline V gene. The CDR3 has 14 residues. Trimming removed 0 bases from V and 8 bases from J, with 13 bases in between.

The V gene is TRBV13, the J gene TRBJ2-7; tentatively, D is TRBD2 (6 bases). This CDR3 comprises 13 residues. Germline V gene data show CDR1 as PRHDT and CDR2 as FYEKMQ (reference sequence). Trimming shortened V by 4 bases and J by 1 base, and 8 bases separated the two germline ends. The CDR3 nucleotides read TGTGCCAGCAGCTACGGGACTTCCTACGAGCAGTACTTC. Translated, it gives CASSYGTSYEQYF.

This chain joins TRBV7-5 and TRBJ2-7; the tabulated D call, TRBD2, remains unverified against the DNA. TRBV7-5 is deemed a pseudogene. The CDR3 consists of 13 residues. The CDR3 sequence is CVRSRCGDHEQYF. As DNA, the CDR3 is TGTGTCAGAAGCCGATGTGGAGACCACGAGCAGTACTTC.

This chain joins TRBV30 and TRBJ2-5, with 9 bases aligning to TRBD1. The CDR3 sequence is 14 residues long. After removal of 7 bases from V and 5 bases from J, the junction contained 11 bases not matched to a gene. The V gene's germline CDR1 is GTSNPN and CDR2 SVGIG (reference sequence). CDR3 coding DNA: TGTGCCTTGGACCGACAGGGGGTAGGGGAGACCCAGTACTTC. The encoded protein is CALDRQGVGETQYF.

The rearrangement joins TRBV7-8 to TRBJ1-3, with D unclear. Trimming removed 5 bases from V and 4 bases from J, with 18 bases in between. Germline lookup yields CDR1 SGHVS and CDR2 FQNEAQ. The CDR3 contains 16 residues. The CDR3 here is CASSTEPMSSGNTIYF. In DNA, the CDR3 is TGTGCCAGCAGCACTGAACCGATGAGCTCGGGAAACACCATATATTTT.

The gene calls are TRBV10-2 and TRBJ1-2, with TRBD1 as a possible D gene (6 bases). The CDR3 consists of 14 residues. Germline assignment: CDR1 WSHSY and CDR2 SAAADI. V lost 2 bases to trimming and J lost 6 bases, with 13 bases between them. CDR3 nucleotides: TGCGCCAGCAGTGAGATCGGGGGGGCTGATGGCTACACCTTC. Amino acid sequence: CASSEIGGADGYTF.

This clone was picked up a small number of times. The chain carries TRBV7-2 and TRBJ1-2, with TRBD1 matching over 11 bases. CDR3 size: 14 residues. Germline values: CDR1 SGHTA, CDR2 FQGNSA. The V gene end was trimmed by 6 bases and the J gene end by 8 bases; junction bases not matched to a gene: 8. CDR3 sequence: CASRRPGQGGGYTF. The CDR3 DNA reads TGTGCCAGCAGGCGACCGGGACAGGGGGGCGGCTACACCTTC.

The rearrangement joins TRBV12-3 or TRBV12-4 to TRBJ2-1; D remains ambiguous. Trimming took off 0 bases at V and 9 bases at J, with 3 bases between the two ends. The CDR3 loop spans 11 amino acids. The CDR3 reads CASSLALEQFF. The CDR3 coding sequence is TGTGCCAGCAGTTTAGCTCTTGAGCAGTTCTTC.

V usage is TRBV30 and J usage is TRBJ1-2; unclear D gene. CDR1 and CDR2 from the germline V gene are GTSNPN and SVGIG (reference sequence). The CDR3 has 12 residues. V was cut by 2 bases and J by 4 bases, with 8 bases left in between. The CDR3 spells CAWSYMAYGYTF. CDR3 sequence (DNA): TGTGCCTGGAGTTATATGGCCTATGGCTACACCTTC.

The chain has TRBV25-1 and TRBJ1-4, with 8 bases aligning to TRBD1. Germline CDR1 is MGHDK and CDR2 is SYGVNS. With 1 base clipped from V and 7 bases from J, the junction kept 5 bases outside the gene matches. The CDR3 runs to 15 residues. The CDR3 nucleotides are TGTGCCAGCAGTGAATCCACGACAGGGGCTGAAAAACTGTTTTTT. It codes for CASSESTTGAEKLFF.

The chain couples TRBV7-2 to TRBJ2-7; no reliable D call. The V end lost 1 base, the J end lost 2 bases, and 9 bases lay between the germline ends. The CDR3 has 14 residues. CDR1 is SGHTA, CDR2 FQGNSA, per germline. The chain's CDR3 is CASSLDLGTYEQYF. The CDR3 DNA sequence: TGTGCCAGCAGCTTAGACCTAGGAACCTACGAGCAGTACTTC.

About this clone: The sample has other DNA sequences that encode this CDR3 too. The chain carries TRBV21-1 and TRBJ2-1; TRBD2 is taken as the D call from the table, unchecked against the DNA. TRBV21-1 is an annotated pseudogene. The CDR3 loop spans 18 amino acids. CDR3 coding DNA: TGTGCTAGCAGCAAAAATGCCCTAGGAGGGCTTGGTTGCAATGAGCAGTTCTTC. Protein: CASSKNALGGLGCNEQFF.

V and J are TRBV18 and TRBJ1-2, with TRBD1 identical over 9 bases. In germline, CDR1 is KGHSH, CDR2 LQKENI. V gave up 6 bases and J gave up 8 bases; unmatched junction bases: 7. CDR3 length: 13 amino acids. The CDR3 region is CASSGQGRRGYTF. The CDR3 nucleotides are TGTGCCAGCTCGGGACAGGGTCGGAGGGGCTACACCTTC.

The chain combines TRBV23-1 with TRBJ2-1; the D is unclear. TRBV23-1 is reported as an ORF; its role is uncertain. The V end lost 7 bases, the J end lost 7 bases, and 2 bases lay between the germline ends. The CDR3 totals 9 residues. The CDR3 reads CASTNEQFF. The CDR3 region has the DNA TGCGCCAGCACGAATGAGCAGTTCTTC.